The 26 T cell receptor beta chains reported below all come from one sample, sequenced in a study of lymphopenia after photon versus proton radiotherapy. This table comes from immunoSEQ multiplex PCR, and its TCRdb copy is limited to in-frame clones, with some not included. The table includes 35,000 to 40,000 clones, about 85% detected once. The sample was peripheral blood, taken from a patient treated with photon-based radiotherapy. Every receptor here comes from a man in his fifties or sixties with gastric cancer.

The chain links TRBV14 to TRBJ2-7; tentative D call: TRBD1 (5 bases). Germline V gene lookup returns CDR1 SGHDN and CDR2 FVKESK. The CDR3 runs 13 residues. Trimming took off 0 bases at V and 8 bases at J, with 11 bases between the two ends. CDR3 amino acids: CASSQDLDSKQYF. The CDR3, as DNA: TGTGCCAGCAGCCAAGATCTCGACAGTAAGCAGTACTTC. The full variable domain, with the rest looked up from reference TRBV14 and TRBJ2-7, is EAGVTQFPSHSVIEKGQTVTLRCDPISGHDNLYWYRRVMGKEIKFLLHFVKESKQDESGMPNNRFLAERTGGTYSTLKVQPAELEDSGVYFCASSQDLDSKQYFGPGTRLTVT.

The J gene is TRBJ1-3, the V gene TRBV30; no reliable D call. The CDR3 covers 12 residues. The ends were cut back, 4 bases at V and 4 bases at J, with 8 bases in the middle. Per germline, CDR1 GTSNPN and CDR2 SVGIG (reference sequence). This chain's CDR3 is CAWKFRGNTIYF. CDR3 sequence (DNA): TGTGCCTGGAAGTTTCGGGGAAACACCATATATTTT.

The rearrangement links TRBV30 to TRBJ2-6; D is undetermined. The CDR3 extends over 16 amino acids. V gave up 3 bases and J gave up 4 bases, with 16 bases separating them. The germline gives CDR1 GTSNPN, CDR2 SVGIG (reference sequence). The CDR3 bases are TGTGCCTGGAGATCGCCGGGTCTGGACGGGGCCAACGTCCTGACTTTC. Amino acids: CAWRSPGLDGANVLTF.

The count of this clone is one. V gene TRBV4-2 combines with J gene TRBJ2-2; D unresolved. The CDR3 totals 16 residues. Germline-derived CDR1 and CDR2 are LGHNA and YNFKEQ. Trimming took 0 bases from V and 0 from J, leaving 8 bases between them. The CDR3: CASSQDTTANTGELFF. The CDR3 DNA is TGTGCCAGCAGCCAAGATACAACTGCGAACACCGGGGAGCTGTTTTTT.

This clone was picked up one time. The rearrangement uses TRBV7-9 and TRBJ2-5; D is undetermined. The ends were cut back, 1 base at V and 0 bases at J, with 9 bases in the middle. The CDR3 totals 15 residues. The germline gives CDR1 SEHNR, CDR2 FQNEAQ (reference sequence). The CDR3, as DNA: TGTGCCAGCAGCTTAGAGAGGCACTACCAAGAGACCCAGTACTTC. This codes for CASSLERHYQETQYF.

The V call is TRBV6-1, the J call TRBJ1-1; 9 bases match TRBD1. The V segment lost 6 bases and the J segment 6 bases; nucleotides outside the gene matches: 8. Germline V gives CDR1 MNHNS, CDR2 SASEGT. The CDR3 spans 14 residues. The CDR3 DNA is TGTGCCAGCAGCCGGTGGGGACAGGGTCCTGAAGCTTTCTTT. Its protein is CASSRWGQGPEAFF.

The chain uses TRBV11-2 and TRBJ2-3; D not resolved. Germline values: CDR1 SGHAT, CDR2 FQNNGV. The CDR3 contains 14 residues. V shed 1 base and J shed 1 base, with 6 bases lying between them. The CDR3 DNA reads TGTGCCAGCAGCTTAGGTCCCCGCACAGATACGCAGTATTTT. Translating gives CASSLGPRTDTQYF.

V and J are TRBV5-4 and TRBJ2-1; TRBD2 aligns across 10 bases. Germline CDR1 is SGHNT and CDR2 is YYREEE (reference sequence). V shed 4 bases, J shed 4 bases, and the junction held 5 bases outside the gene matches. This CDR3 contains 15 residues. The CDR3 loop reads CASSGAGGGYNEQFF. CDR3 DNA: TGTGCCAGCAGCGGAGCGGGAGGGGGGTACAATGAGCAGTTCTTC.

This rearrangement joins TRBV27 to TRBJ1-1, with D possibly being TRBD1 (5 bases). Germline V gives CDR1 MNHEY, CDR2 SMNVEV (reference sequence). Trimming took off 5 bases at V and 0 bases at J, with 19 bases between the two ends. The CDR3 is 17 residues long. CDR3 loop: CASSPTVSLSMNTEAFF. The DNA for the CDR3 is TGTGCCAGCAGTCCGACAGTGTCCCTCTCCATGAACACTGAAGCTTTCTTT.

This clone showed up just a few times. This CDR3 reads CASSLRGMAMNTEAFF. The CDR3 coding sequence is TGTGCCAGCTCCCTCAGGGGAATGGCCATGAACACTGAAGCTTTCTTT. The V call is TRBV28, the J call TRBJ1-1, with D possibly TRBD1 on 6 matching bases. V was trimmed by 8 bases and J by 0 bases, leaving 19 bases between them. CDR1 is MDHEN, CDR2 SYDVKM, per germline. The CDR3 length is 16 residues.

V gene TRBV6-5 combines with J gene TRBJ1-5; 7 bases map to TRBD1. V lost 4 bases to trimming and J lost 4 bases; unmatched junction nucleotides: 4. The CDR3 contains 14 residues. CDR1 and CDR2 from the germline V gene are MNHEY and SVGAGI. The CDR3 DNA follows: TGTGCCAGCAGTTTAAAGGGGGCAAATCAGCCCCAGCATTTT. Translation gives CASSLKGANQPQHF.

The CDR3, as DNA: TGCGCCAGCAGCTCTGACCTTCTACGAGAGCAGTACTTC. Translating it yields CASSSDLLREQYF. The chain uses TRBV5-1 and TRBJ2-7; D is unresolved. CDR3 length: 13 amino acids. Deletions cut 3 bases from V and 7 bases from J, with 14 bases between. Per the germline V gene, CDR1 is SGHRS and CDR2 is YFSETQ.

The chain joins TRBV5-1 to TRBJ2-1; D gene uncertain. The germline V gene encodes CDR1 SGHRS and CDR2 YFSETQ. V was clipped by 4 bases and J by 0 bases, with 11 bases between them. CDR3 length equals 15 residues. Here the CDR3 reads CASSPQGVSYNEQFF. The CDR3 DNA is TGCGCCAGCAGCCCTCAAGGAGTCTCCTACAATGAGCAGTTCTTC.

This clone has only one observation. This chain joins TRBV5-1 and TRBJ2-3; D is unclear. This CDR3 spans 13 amino acids. V shed 4 bases and J shed 6 bases, with 12 bases lying between them. The V gene's germline CDR1 is SGHRS and CDR2 YFSETQ. The CDR3 loop is CASSRDRTDTQYF. In DNA form, the CDR3 reads TGCGCCAGCAGCCGTGACCGGACGGATACGCAGTATTTT.

For the CDR3, the DNA is TGTGCCAGCAAAGGGCTAGCGGGAGTAAATGAGCAGTTCTTC. It is translated as CASKGLAGVNEQFF. V and J are TRBV2 and TRBJ2-1, with 10 bases lining up with TRBD2. The CDR3 length is 14 residues. V shed 7 bases, J shed 7 bases, and the junction held 7 bases outside the gene matches. CDR1 and CDR2 from the germline V gene are SNHLY and FYNNEI. Variable domain in full (rest from reference TRBV2 and TRBJ2-1): EPEVTQTPSHQVTQMGQEVILRCVPISNHLYFYWYRQILGQKVEFLVSFYNNEISEKSEIFDDQFSVERPDGSNFTLKIRSTKLEDSAMYFCASKGLAGVNEQFFGPGTRLTVL.

This chain links TRBV25-1 with TRBJ1-3, with TRBD1 matching over 12 bases. V shed 2 bases and J 5 bases; nucleotides not matched to a gene: 1. Germline CDR1 reads MGHDK; CDR2 reads SYGVNS. This CDR3 comprises 15 residues. This CDR3 is CASSEGTGGRNTIYF. The CDR3 DNA reads as TGTGCCAGCAGTGAAGGGACAGGGGGCCGAAACACCATATATTTT.

This chain joins TRBV5-5 and TRBJ1-2, with 7 positions matching TRBD1. CDR3 length equals 16 residues. The germline gives CDR1 SGHKS, CDR2 YYEKEE (reference sequence). Trimming cost V 2 bases and J 2 bases; bases outside gene matches: 9. CDR3 in amino acids: CASSFLQGTLNYGYTF. CDR3 sequence (DNA): TGTGCCAGCAGCTTCCTACAGGGGACTTTAAACTATGGCTACACCTTC.

The rearrangement uses TRBV29-1 and TRBJ2-1, with D unclear. Germline V gene data show CDR1 as SQVTM and CDR2 as ANQGSEA. This CDR3 spans 15 amino acids. The V end lost 2 bases, the J end lost 0 bases, and 11 bases lay between the germline ends. CDR3 amino acids: CSVEYGNTSYNEQFF. DNA for the CDR3: TGCAGCGTTGAATATGGGAACACCTCCTACAATGAGCAGTTCTTC.

The chain combines TRBV18 with TRBJ1-1; D not resolved. Germline lookup yields CDR1 KGHSH and CDR2 LQKENI. CDR3 length: 14 residues. V was cut by 3 bases and J by 1 base, with 9 bases left in between. CDR3 protein: CASSPVSPNTEAFF. The CDR3 bases are TGTGCCAGCTCACCGGTCAGTCCGAACACTGAAGCTTTCTTT.

Remarks on this clone: One end of the junction varies from germline; a read error may be responsible. The chain couples TRBV5-1 to TRBJ1-5, with D uncertain. The CDR3 is 13 residues long. CDR1 and CDR2 from the germline V gene are SGHRS and YFSETQ. CDR3 region: CVSSYGDNQPQHF. In nucleotides, the CDR3 is TGCGTCAGCAGCTACGGGGACAATCAGCCCCAGCATTTT.

The chain is built from TRBV6-1 and TRBJ2-5; weak D call: TRBD2 (6 bases). Per the germline V gene, CDR1 is MNHNS and CDR2 is SASEGT. The CDR3 consists of 14 residues. V lost 1 base and J lost 4, with 10 bases in between. Here the CDR3 reads CASSEVPGGETQYF. CDR3 bases: TGTGCCAGCAGTGAAGTCCCCGGGGGAGAGACCCAGTACTTC.

The chain uses TRBV6-5 and TRBJ2-1; D is unclear. Germline loops: CDR1 MNHEY, CDR2 SVGAGI. V was trimmed by 6 bases and J by 7 bases, leaving 13 bases between them. The CDR3 is 13 residues long. The DNA for the CDR3 is TGTGCCAGCAGCCGGGCCCCTAGGAATGAGCAGTTCTTC. Protein product: CASSRAPRNEQFF.

This clone showed up just once. The rearrangement joins TRBV7-8 to TRBJ2-7, with 8 bases matching TRBD2. CDR1 and CDR2 from the germline V gene are SGHVS and FQNEAQ. Germline trimming cut 4 bases from V and 4 bases from J; bases unmatched to any gene: 9. The CDR3 runs 15 residues. CDR3 nucleotides: TGTGCCAGCAGCTCCGCAGCGGGAGTCCTATACGAGCAGTACTTC. Encoded protein: CASSSAAGVLYEQYF.

The chain recombines TRBV5-6 with TRBJ2-2; TRBD1 matches at 7 bases. Trimming removed 4 bases from V and 5 bases from J; junction bases left unmatched: 11. The CDR3 covers 16 residues. From germline, CDR1 is SGHDT and CDR2 YYEEEE. The CDR3 here is CASSPSGQVPTGELFF. The CDR3 bases are TGTGCCAGCAGCCCCTCCGGACAGGTCCCGACCGGGGAGCTGTTTTTT.

J is TRBJ2-2 and V is TRBV19; D could derive from TRBD1 or TRBD2 (5 bases each). In germline, CDR1 is LNHDA, CDR2 SQIVND (reference sequence). V was pared by 10 bases and J by 0 bases, with 15 bases between. This CDR3 is built from 15 residues. DNA for the CDR3: TGTGCCACTTTAGGGGTCGGGGCGAACACCGGGGAGCTGTTTTTT. It codes for CATLGVGANTGELFF.

The rearrangement uses TRBV9 and TRBJ2-5; D tentatively fits TRBD1 or TRBD2 (5 bases each). Trimming took 0 bases from V and 3 from J, leaving 12 bases between them. The CDR3 covers 15 residues. Germline V CDR1 and CDR2: SGDLS, YYNGEE. The CDR3 loop is CASSVGSGTEETQYF. The CDR3 nucleotides read TGTGCCAGCAGCGTAGGTTCCGGGACGGAAGAGACCCAGTACTTC.